The 14 T cell receptor beta chains given below trace back to one sample, sequenced in a study of blood T cell repertoires in COVID-19. Generated by immunoSEQ multiplex PCR, the TCRdb table keeps only in-frame clones and is missing some. Of about 130,000 clones in the sample, 70% to 90% were seen once. Input material: peripheral blood. Receptors were obtained from a woman older than 75 with acute or convalescent COVID-19.

The V call is TRBV5-6, the J call TRBJ1-4; possible D gene TRBD1, 6 bases. Trimming removed 4 bases from V and 4 bases from J, with 14 bases in between. Germline loops: CDR1 SGHDT, CDR2 YYEEEE. There are 15 residues in the CDR3. In DNA, the CDR3 is TGTGCCAGCAGCCCCGGGGCAGGGGTTAATGAAAAACTGTTTTTT. This encodes CASSPGAGVNEKLFF. Full variable domain (missing parts from reference TRBV5-6 and TRBJ1-4): DAGVTQSPTHLIKTRGQQVTLRCSPKSGHDTVSWYQQALGQGPQFIFQYYEEEERQRGNFPDRFSGHQFPNYSSELNVNALLLGDSALYLCASSPGAGVNEKLFFGSGTQLSVL.

The chain carries TRBV3-1 (or the pseudogene TRBV3-2) and TRBJ2-5; no reliable D call. This CDR3 is built from 14 residues. Germline V gives CDR1 LGHDT, CDR2 YNNKEL (reference sequence). Trimming cost V 7 bases and J 1 base, with 13 bases left between them. The CDR3 region is CASKTTYSQETQYF. The CDR3 DNA follows: TGTGCCAGCAAAACTACCTATTCCCAAGAGACCCAGTACTTC.

This chain joins TRBV19 and TRBJ1-2; maybe TRBD1 (6 bases). There are 12 residues in the CDR3. Germline V CDR1 and CDR2: LNHDA, SQIVND (reference sequence). V was cut by 5 bases and J by 6 bases, with 10 bases left in between. The CDR3 reads CASSVPGDGYTF. CDR3 DNA sequence: TGTGCCAGTAGTGTGCCAGGGGATGGCTACACCTTC.

The V and J genes are TRBV2 and TRBJ2-7; D is ambiguous. Deletions cut 1 base from V and 4 bases from J, with 8 bases between. The CDR3 covers 13 residues. The V gene's germline CDR1 is SNHLY and CDR2 FYNNEI. In DNA, the CDR3 is TGTGCCAGCAGTGAAGGGCCGTGGTACGAGCAGTACTTC. Translating it yields CASSEGPWYEQYF.

CDR3 coding DNA: TGTGCCAGCAGCTTAGGGACAAGGGACTACGAGCAGTACTTC. Protein sequence: CASSLGTRDYEQYF. The J gene is TRBJ2-7, the V gene TRBV7-8, with D possibly being TRBD1 (5 bases). Trimming cost V 1 base and J 3 bases, with 10 bases left between them. CDR3 length: 14 residues. The germline CDR1 and CDR2 sequences are SGHVS and FQNEAQ. Drawing the rest from reference TRBV7-8 and TRBJ2-7, the complete variable domain is GAGVSQSPRYKVAKRGQDVALRCDPISGHVSLFWYQQALGQGPEFLTYFQNEAQLDKSGLPSDRFFAERPEGSVSTLKIQRTQQEDSAVYLCASSLGTRDYEQYFGPGTRLTVT.

V is TRBV12-2 and J is TRBJ2-5; TRBD2 is the table's D call and was not checked against the DNA. TRBV12-2 is recorded as a pseudogene. The CDR3 is 16 amino acids. Here the CDR3 reads CASRFRTSGSQETQYF. In DNA form, the CDR3 reads TGTGCAAGTCGCTTCAGGACTAGCGGGAGCCAAGAGACCCAGTACTTC.

The chain carries TRBV27 and TRBJ2-5; 12 bases are a match to TRBD1. The CDR3 is 15 residues long. The V segment lost 3 bases and the J segment 4 bases; nucleotides outside the gene matches: 3. Germline loops: CDR1 MNHEY, CDR2 SMNVEV (reference sequence). The CDR3 nucleotides read TGTGCCAGCAGTTTCCTGGGACAGGGGGCAGAGACCCAGTACTTC. Amino acid sequence: CASSFLGQGAETQYF.

The rearrangement uses TRBV7-8 and TRBJ2-3; no definite D call. Germline V gene lookup returns CDR1 SGHVS and CDR2 FQNEAQ. The CDR3 length is 13 residues. V lost 3 bases, J lost 5 bases, and 9 bases lay in between. The CDR3 protein is CASSLVAIDTQYF. The CDR3 nucleotides read TGTGCCAGCAGCTTGGTAGCTATAGATACGCAGTATTTT.

This sequence joins TRBV28 and TRBJ2-7; D is ambiguous. The V gene lost 1 base and the J gene lost 4 bases, with 5 bases spanning the gap. Germline V gives CDR1 MDHEN, CDR2 SYDVKM. CDR3 length: 12 residues. This CDR3 is CASSLFEYEQYF. CDR3 DNA: TGTGCCAGCAGTTTATTTGAGTACGAGCAGTACTTC. Filled out from reference TRBV28 and TRBJ2-7, the complete variable domain reads DVKVTQSSRYLVKRTGEKVFLECVQDMDHENMFWYRQDPGLGLRLIYFSYDVKMKEKGDIPEGYSVSREKKERFSLILESASTNQTSMYLCASSLFEYEQYFGPGTRLTVT.

The chain employs TRBV5-1 and TRBJ1-2; unclear D gene. With 5 bases removed from V and 4 bases from J, the gap between germline ends came to 12 bases. The CDR3 contains 13 residues. CDR1 and CDR2 (germline): SGHRS, YFSETQ. The CDR3 loop is CASSSDSPYGYTF. The DNA for the CDR3 is TGCGCCAGCAGTTCGGACTCCCCCTATGGCTACACCTTC.

The chain has TRBV6-4 and TRBJ1-2; the match to TRBD1 covers 7 bases. The V gene end was trimmed by 5 bases and the J gene end by 5 bases; junction bases not matched to a gene: 8. This CDR3 has 14 residues. The V gene's germline CDR1 is MRHNA and CDR2 SNTAGT. The CDR3 DNA sequence: TGTGCCAGCAGTAAGGACAGGAATTTTTATGGCTACACCTTC. It codes for CASSKDRNFYGYTF.

The gene calls are TRBV15 and TRBJ1-1; D is perhaps TRBD1 (6 bases). Germline loops: CDR1 LNHNV, CDR2 YYDKDF (reference sequence). This CDR3 region has 16 residues. V gave up 1 base and J gave up 0 bases, with 12 bases separating them. The CDR3 sequence: CATSRGPGGMNTEAFF. The CDR3, as DNA: TGTGCCACCAGCAGAGGGCCGGGGGGCATGAACACTGAAGCTTTCTTT.

The V and J genes are TRBV5-1 and TRBJ1-5; D is unclear. V was cut by 1 base and J by 3 bases, with 5 bases left in between. Germline V gene sequence: CDR1 SGHRS, CDR2 YFSETQ. The CDR3 loop spans 13 amino acids. The CDR3 DNA is TGCGCCAGCAGCTTGACCTACAATCAGCCCCAGCATTTT. This sequence encodes CASSLTYNQPQHF.

This clone was seen only a few times. The chain employs TRBV19 and TRBJ1-6; 10 nucleotides line up with TRBD1. The V gene's germline CDR1 is LNHDA and CDR2 SQIVND (reference sequence). This CDR3 is built from 16 residues. Trimming at V came to 7 bases and at J to 4 bases, leaving 7 bases not matched to a gene. In DNA, the CDR3 is TGTGCCAGTACCATACGGGGACAGGGGTATAATTCACCCCTCCACTTT. The encoded protein is CASTIRGQGYNSPLHF.